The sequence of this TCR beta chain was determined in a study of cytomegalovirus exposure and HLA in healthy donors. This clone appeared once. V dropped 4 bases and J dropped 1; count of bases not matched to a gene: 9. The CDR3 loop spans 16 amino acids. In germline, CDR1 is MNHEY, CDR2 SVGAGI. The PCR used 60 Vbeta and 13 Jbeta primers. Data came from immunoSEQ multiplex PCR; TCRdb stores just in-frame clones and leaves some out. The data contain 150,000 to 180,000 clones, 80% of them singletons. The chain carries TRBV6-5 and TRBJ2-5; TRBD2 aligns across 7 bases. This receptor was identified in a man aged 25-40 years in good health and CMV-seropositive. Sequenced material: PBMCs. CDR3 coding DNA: TGTGCCAGCAGTTTTGGGGGGGGGAGTTTCCAAGAGACCCAGTACTTC. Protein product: CASSFGGGSFQETQYF.